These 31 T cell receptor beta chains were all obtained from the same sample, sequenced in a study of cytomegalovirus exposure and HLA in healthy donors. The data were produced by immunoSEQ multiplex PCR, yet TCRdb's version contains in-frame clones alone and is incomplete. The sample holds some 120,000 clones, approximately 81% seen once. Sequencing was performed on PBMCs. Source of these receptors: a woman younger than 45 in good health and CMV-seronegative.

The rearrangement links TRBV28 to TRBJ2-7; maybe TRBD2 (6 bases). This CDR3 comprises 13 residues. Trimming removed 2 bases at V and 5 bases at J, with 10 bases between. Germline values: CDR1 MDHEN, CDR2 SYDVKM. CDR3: CASSLTGDHEQYF. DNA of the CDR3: TGTGCCAGCAGTTTAACGGGGGACCACGAGCAGTACTTC.

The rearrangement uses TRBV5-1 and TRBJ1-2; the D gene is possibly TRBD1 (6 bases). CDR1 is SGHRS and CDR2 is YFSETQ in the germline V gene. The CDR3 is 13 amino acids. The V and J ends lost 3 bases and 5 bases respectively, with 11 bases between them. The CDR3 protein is CASSSGQLYGYTF. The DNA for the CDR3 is TGCGCCAGCAGCTCCGGACAGCTTTATGGCTACACCTTC.

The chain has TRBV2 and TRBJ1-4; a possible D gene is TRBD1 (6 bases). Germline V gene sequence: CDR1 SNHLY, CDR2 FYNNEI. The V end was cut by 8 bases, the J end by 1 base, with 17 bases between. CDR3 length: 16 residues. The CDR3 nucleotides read TGTGCCAGCCTGGGGGGGGCCGTGGGAACTAATGAAAAACTGTTTTTT. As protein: CASLGGAVGTNEKLFF. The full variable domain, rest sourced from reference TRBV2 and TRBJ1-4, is EPEVTQTPSHQVTQMGQEVILRCVPISNHLYFYWYRQILGQKVEFLVSFYNNEISEKSEIFDDQFSVERPDGSNFTLKIRSTKLEDSAMYFCASLGGAVGTNEKLFFGSGTQLSVL.

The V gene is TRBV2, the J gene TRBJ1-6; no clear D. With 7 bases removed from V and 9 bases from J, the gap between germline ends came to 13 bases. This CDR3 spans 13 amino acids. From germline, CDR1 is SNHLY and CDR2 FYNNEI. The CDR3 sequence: CASINLGGSPLHF. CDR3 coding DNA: TGTGCCAGCATCAACTTAGGCGGTTCACCCCTCCACTTT.

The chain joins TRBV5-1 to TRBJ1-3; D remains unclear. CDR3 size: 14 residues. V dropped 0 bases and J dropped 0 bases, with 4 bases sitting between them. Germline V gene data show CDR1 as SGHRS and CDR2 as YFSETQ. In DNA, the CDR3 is TGCGCCAGCAGCTTGGTGGCCTCTGGAAACACCATATATTTT. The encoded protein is CASSLVASGNTIYF. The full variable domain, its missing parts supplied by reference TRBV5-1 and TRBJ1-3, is KAGVTQTPRYLIKTRGQQVTLSCSPISGHRSVSWYQQTPGQGLQFLFEYFSETQRNKGNFPGRFSGRQFSNSRSEMNVSTLELGDSALYLCASSLVASGNTIYFGEGSWLTVV.

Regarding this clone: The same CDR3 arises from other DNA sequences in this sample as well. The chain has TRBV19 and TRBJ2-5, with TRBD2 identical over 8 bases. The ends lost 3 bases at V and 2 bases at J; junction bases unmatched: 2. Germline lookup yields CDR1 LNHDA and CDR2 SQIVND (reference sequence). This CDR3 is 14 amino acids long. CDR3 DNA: TGTGCCAGTAGTATCGGGAGGGGACAAGAGACCCAGTACTTC. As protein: CASSIGRGQETQYF.

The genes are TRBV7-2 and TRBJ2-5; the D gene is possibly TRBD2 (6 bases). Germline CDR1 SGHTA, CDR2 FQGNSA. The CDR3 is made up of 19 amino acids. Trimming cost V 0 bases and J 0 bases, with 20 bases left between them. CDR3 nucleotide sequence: TGTGCCAGCAGCTTAGCGGCGTTAGGGAGCGGAGGGTACCAAGAGACCCAGTACTTC. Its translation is CASSLAALGSGGYQETQYF.

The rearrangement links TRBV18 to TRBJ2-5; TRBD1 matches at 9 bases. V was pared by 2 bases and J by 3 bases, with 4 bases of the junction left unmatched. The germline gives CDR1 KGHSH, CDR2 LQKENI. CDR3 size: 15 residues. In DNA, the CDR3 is TGTGCCAGCTCACCAGCGACAGGGGGAGAAGAGACCCAGTACTTC. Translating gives CASSPATGGEETQYF.

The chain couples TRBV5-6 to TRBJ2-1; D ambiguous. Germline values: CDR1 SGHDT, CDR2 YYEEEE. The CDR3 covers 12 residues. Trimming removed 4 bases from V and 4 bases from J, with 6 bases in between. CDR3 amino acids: CASSTQYNEQFF. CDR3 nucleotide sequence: TGTGCCAGCAGCACACAGTACAATGAGCAGTTCTTC.

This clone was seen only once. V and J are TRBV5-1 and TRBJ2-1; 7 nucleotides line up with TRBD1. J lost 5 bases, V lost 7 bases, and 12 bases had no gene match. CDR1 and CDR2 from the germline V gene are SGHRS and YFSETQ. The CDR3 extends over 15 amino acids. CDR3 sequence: CASSPGQGDNNEQFF. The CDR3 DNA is TGCGCCAGCTCCCCAGGGCAGGGGGATAACAATGAGCAGTTCTTC. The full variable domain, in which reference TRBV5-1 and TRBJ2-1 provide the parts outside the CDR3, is KAGVTQTPRYLIKTRGQQVTLSCSPISGHRSVSWYQQTPGQGLQFLFEYFSETQRNKGNFPGRFSGRQFSNSRSEMNVSTLELGDSALYLCASSPGQGDNNEQFFGPGTRLTVL.

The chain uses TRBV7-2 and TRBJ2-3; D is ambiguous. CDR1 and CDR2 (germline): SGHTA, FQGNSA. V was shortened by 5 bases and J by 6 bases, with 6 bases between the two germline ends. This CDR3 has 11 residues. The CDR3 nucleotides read TGTGCCAGCAGCAAGAGGGATACGCAGTATTTT. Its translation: CASSKRDTQYF.

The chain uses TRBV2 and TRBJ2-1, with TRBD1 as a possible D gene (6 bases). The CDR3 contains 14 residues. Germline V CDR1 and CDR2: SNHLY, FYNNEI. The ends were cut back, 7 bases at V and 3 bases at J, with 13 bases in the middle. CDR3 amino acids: CASIAGDLYNEQFF. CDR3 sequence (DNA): TGTGCCAGCATTGCAGGGGACCTCTACAATGAGCAGTTCTTC.

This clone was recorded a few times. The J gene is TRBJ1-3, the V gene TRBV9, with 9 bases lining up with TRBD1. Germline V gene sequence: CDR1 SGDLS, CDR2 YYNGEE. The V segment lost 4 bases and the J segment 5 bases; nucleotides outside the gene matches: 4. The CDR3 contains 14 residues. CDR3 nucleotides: TGTGCCAGCAGCCCCGGACAGGGGAGAAACACCATATATTTT. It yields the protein CASSPGQGRNTIYF.

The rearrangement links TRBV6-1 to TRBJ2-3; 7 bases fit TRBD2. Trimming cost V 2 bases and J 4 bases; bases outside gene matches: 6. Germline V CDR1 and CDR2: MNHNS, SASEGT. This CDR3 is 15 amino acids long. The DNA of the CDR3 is TGTGCCAGCAGTGAATCTATAGCGGGTGCAGATACGCAGTATTTT. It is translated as CASSESIAGADTQYF.

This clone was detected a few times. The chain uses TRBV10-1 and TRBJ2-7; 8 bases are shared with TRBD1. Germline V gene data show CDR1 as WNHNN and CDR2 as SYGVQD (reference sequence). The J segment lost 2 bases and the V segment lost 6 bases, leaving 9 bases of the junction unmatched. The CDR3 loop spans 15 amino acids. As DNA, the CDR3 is TGCGCCAGCAGCGCCGGGACAGGCCGGGCCTACGAGCAGTACTTC. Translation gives CASSAGTGRAYEQYF.

The CDR3 DNA follows: TGTGCCAGCAGTGTCCCCGGCGACAGACGATCTTTGTTTTTT. It codes for CASSVPGDRRSLFF. The chain carries TRBV6-1 and TRBJ2-2; possibly TRBD1 for D (5 bases). This CDR3 has 14 amino acids. Trimming took off 4 bases at V and 15 bases at J, with 21 bases between the two ends. The V gene's germline CDR1 is MNHNS and CDR2 SASEGT.

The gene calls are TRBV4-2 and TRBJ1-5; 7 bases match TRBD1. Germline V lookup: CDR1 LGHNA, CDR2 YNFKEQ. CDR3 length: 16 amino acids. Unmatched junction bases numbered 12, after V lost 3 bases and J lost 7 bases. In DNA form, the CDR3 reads TGTGCCAGCAGCCAGTCTGCAGGGGGTCCAGGCCAGCCCCAGCATTTT. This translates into CASSQSAGGPGQPQHF.

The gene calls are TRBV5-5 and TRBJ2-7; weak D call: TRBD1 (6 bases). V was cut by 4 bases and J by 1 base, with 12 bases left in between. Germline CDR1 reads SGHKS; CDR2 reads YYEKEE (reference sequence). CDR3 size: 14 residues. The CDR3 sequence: CASSPSGTSYEQYF. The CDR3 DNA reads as TGTGCCAGCAGCCCTTCCGGGACATCCTACGAGCAGTACTTC.

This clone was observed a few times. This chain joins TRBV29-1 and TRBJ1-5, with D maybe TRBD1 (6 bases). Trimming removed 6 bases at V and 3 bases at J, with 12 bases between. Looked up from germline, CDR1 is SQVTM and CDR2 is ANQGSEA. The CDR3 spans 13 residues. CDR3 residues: CSVTRGANQPQHF. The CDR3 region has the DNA TGCAGCGTGACTCGGGGGGCCAATCAGCCCCAGCATTTT.

In DNA, the CDR3 is TGTGCCAGCAGCCTAATCGGGGGGGCACATGAGCAGTTCTTC. It encodes CASSLIGGAHEQFF. V usage is TRBV9 and J usage is TRBJ2-1, with 8 bases lining up with TRBD2. CDR1 is SGDLS, CDR2 YYNGEE, per germline. The CDR3 has 14 amino acids. The junction had 8 bases not matched to a gene; V was cut back by 4 bases and J by 8 bases.

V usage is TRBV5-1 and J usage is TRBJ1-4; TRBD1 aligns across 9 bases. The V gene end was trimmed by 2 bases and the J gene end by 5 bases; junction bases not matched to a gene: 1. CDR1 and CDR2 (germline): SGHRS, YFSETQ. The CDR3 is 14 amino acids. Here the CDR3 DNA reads TGCGCCAGCAGCTTCACAGGGGGCAATGAAAAACTGTTTTTT. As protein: CASSFTGGNEKLFF. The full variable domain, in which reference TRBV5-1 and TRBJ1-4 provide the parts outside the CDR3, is KAGVTQTPRYLIKTRGQQVTLSCSPISGHRSVSWYQQTPGQGLQFLFEYFSETQRNKGNFPGRFSGRQFSNSRSEMNVSTLELGDSALYLCASSFTGGNEKLFFGSGTQLSVL.

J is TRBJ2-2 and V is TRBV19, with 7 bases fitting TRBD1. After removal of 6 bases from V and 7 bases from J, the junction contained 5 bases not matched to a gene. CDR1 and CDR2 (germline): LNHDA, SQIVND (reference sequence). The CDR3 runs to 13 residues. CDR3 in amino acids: CASRDRDYGELFF. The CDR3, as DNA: TGTGCCAGTAGAGACAGGGATTACGGGGAGCTGTTTTTT. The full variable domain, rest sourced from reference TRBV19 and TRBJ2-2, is DGGITQSPKYLFRKEGQNVTLSCEQNLNHDAMYWYRQDPGQGLRLIYYSQIVNDFQKGDIAEGYSVSREKKESFPLTVTSAQKNPTAFYLCASRDRDYGELFFGEGSRLTVL.

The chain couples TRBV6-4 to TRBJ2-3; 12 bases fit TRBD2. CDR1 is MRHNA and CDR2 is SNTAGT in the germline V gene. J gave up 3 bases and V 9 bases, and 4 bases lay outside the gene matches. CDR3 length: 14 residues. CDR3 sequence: CARILAGGTDTQYF. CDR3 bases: TGTGCCAGGATACTAGCGGGGGGTACAGATACGCAGTATTTT.

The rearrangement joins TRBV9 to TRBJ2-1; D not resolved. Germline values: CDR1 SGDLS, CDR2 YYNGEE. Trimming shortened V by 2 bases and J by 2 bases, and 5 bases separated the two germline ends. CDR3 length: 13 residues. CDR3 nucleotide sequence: TGTGCCAGCAGCGTGGAGCCCTACAATGAGCAGTTCTTC. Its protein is CASSVEPYNEQFF.

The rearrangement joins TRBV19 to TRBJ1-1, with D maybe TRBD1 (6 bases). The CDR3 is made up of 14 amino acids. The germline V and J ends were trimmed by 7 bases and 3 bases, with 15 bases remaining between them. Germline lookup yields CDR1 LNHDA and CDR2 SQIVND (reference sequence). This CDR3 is CASNMGGAYTEAFF. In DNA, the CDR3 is TGTGCCAGTAATATGGGGGGGGCGTACACTGAAGCTTTCTTT.

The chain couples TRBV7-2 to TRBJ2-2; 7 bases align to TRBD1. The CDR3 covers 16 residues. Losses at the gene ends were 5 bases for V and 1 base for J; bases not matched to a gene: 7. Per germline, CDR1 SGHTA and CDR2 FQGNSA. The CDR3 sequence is CASSLLPGGNTGELFF. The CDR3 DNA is TGTGCCAGCAGCCTCCTCCCAGGGGGGAACACCGGGGAGCTGTTTTTT.

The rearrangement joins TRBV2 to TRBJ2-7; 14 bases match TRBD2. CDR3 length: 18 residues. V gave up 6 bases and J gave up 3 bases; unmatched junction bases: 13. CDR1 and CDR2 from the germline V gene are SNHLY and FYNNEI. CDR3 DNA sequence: TGTGCCAGCAGAGGGGGACTAGCGGGGGCCGTAGGTATCTACGAGCAGTACTTC. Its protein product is CASRGGLAGAVGIYEQYF.

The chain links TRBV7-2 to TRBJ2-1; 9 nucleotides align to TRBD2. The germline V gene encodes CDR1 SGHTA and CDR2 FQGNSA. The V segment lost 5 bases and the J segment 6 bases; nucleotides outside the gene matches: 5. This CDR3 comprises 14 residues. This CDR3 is CASSLSGGPNEQFF. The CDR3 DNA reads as TGTGCCAGCAGCCTTAGCGGGGGCCCCAATGAGCAGTTCTTC.

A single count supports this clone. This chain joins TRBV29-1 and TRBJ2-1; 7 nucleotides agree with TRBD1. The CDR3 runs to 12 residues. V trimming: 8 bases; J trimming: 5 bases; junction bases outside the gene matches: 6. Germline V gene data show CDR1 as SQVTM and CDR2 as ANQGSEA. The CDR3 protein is CSPRTGDNEQFF. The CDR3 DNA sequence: TGCAGCCCCCGGACAGGAGACAATGAGCAGTTCTTC.

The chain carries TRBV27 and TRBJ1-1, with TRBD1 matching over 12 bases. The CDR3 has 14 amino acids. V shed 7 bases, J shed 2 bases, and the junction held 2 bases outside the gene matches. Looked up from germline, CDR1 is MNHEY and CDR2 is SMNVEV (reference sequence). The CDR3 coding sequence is TGTGCCAGCAAGGGACAGGGGGCTAACACTGAAGCTTTCTTT. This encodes CASKGQGANTEAFF.

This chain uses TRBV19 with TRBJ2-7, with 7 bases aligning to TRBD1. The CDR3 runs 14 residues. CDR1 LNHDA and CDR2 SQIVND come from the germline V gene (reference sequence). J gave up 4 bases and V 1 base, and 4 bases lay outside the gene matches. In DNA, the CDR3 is TGTGCCAGTAGTATAGTGGGGACAGCGTACGAGCAGTACTTC. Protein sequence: CASSIVGTAYEQYF.